This entry lists 7 T cell receptor beta chains sequenced from one sample in a study of shared clonotypes between healthy human individuals. This table comes from immunoSEQ multiplex PCR, and its TCRdb copy is limited to in-frame clones, with some not included. The sample has 2 million to 2.5 million clones, more than 90% seen once. The sequencing input was naive CD4+ T cells sorted from blood. The subset: CD45RA+ positively selected. The source is a man between 18 and 35 years old in good health.

The V gene is TRBV30, the J gene TRBJ2-6; D call uncertain. Germline-derived CDR1 and CDR2 are GTSNPN and SVGIG (reference sequence). V was shortened by 0 bases and J by 0 bases, with 6 bases between the two germline ends. The CDR3 length is 15 residues. CDR3 sequence reads: CAWSVMTSGANVLTF. DNA for the CDR3: TGTGCCTGGAGTGTCATGACCTCTGGGGCCAACGTCCTGACTTTC.

V gene TRBV7-9 combines with J gene TRBJ2-3; unclear D gene. Germline-derived CDR1 and CDR2 are SEHNR and FQNEAQ (reference sequence). The CDR3 consists of 15 residues. Deletions cut 1 base from V and 0 bases from J, with 8 bases between. CDR3 sequence: CASSLEGLSTDTQYF. In nucleotides, the CDR3 is TGTGCCAGCAGCTTAGAGGGTTTGAGCACAGATACGCAGTATTTT.

This chain links TRBV5-8 with TRBJ2-3; D not certain. V was shortened by 4 bases and J by 8 bases, with 14 bases between the two germline ends. The CDR3 loop spans 13 amino acids. Germline V gene lookup returns CDR1 SGHTS and CDR2 YDEGEE. CDR3 in amino acids: CASSLETTGTQYF. The DNA of the CDR3 is TGTGCCAGCAGCCTTGAAACCACCGGTACGCAGTATTTT. The full variable domain, with the rest looked up from reference TRBV5-8 and TRBJ2-3, is EAGVTQSPTHLIKTRGQQATLRCSPISGHTSVYWYQQALGLGLQFLLWYDEGEERNRGNFPPRFSGRQFPNYSSELNVNALELEDSALYLCASSLETTGTQYFGPGTRLTVL.

V is TRBV4-1 and J is TRBJ2-5, with 9 bases identical to TRBD1. The end of the DNA is better explained by TRBJ2-7, so the J call may be wrong. The CDR3 consists of 14 residues. The V gene's germline CDR1 is MGHRA and CDR2 YSYEKL. This CDR3 reads CASRTYDRGYEQYF. DNA of the CDR3: TGCGCCAGCAGAACTTATGACAGGGGGTACGAGCAGTACTTC.

Comment on this clone: Other DNA sequences within the sample encode an identical CDR3. The V gene is TRBV10-1, the J gene TRBJ2-7; D gene uncertain. The ends were cut back, 5 bases at V and 1 base at J, with 6 bases in the middle. Germline loops: CDR1 WNHNN, CDR2 SYGVQD (reference sequence). This CDR3 has 12 amino acids. CDR3 DNA: TGCGCCAGCAGTTCTAGTTCCTACGAGCAGTACTTC. It encodes CASSSSSYEQYF.

The rearrangement links TRBV27 to TRBJ2-1, with D possibly TRBD1 on 5 matching bases. V shed 2 bases and J shed 5 bases, with 13 bases lying between them. CDR1 and CDR2 (germline): MNHEY, SMNVEV (reference sequence). The CDR3 length is 15 residues. CDR3 DNA: TGTGCCAGCAGTTTAGAGGCAGGGCACCACAATGAGCAGTTCTTC. Its protein product is CASSLEAGHHNEQFF.

Only one count was recorded for this clone. The gene calls are TRBV18 and TRBJ2-1; D uncertain. Germline V lookup: CDR1 KGHSH, CDR2 LQKENI. The CDR3 consists of 13 residues. V lost 3 bases, J lost 5 bases, and 8 bases lay in between. DNA for the CDR3: TGTGCCAGCTCACCCAAACGGAACAATGAGCAGTTCTTC. Protein sequence: CASSPKRNNEQFF.